Following are 5 T cell receptor beta chains from one sample sequenced in a study of response to subunit inactivated influenza vaccine. MiXCR, applied by TCRdb to the RT-PCR reads, yields one record per CDR3 protein. The profile covers about 570,000 distinct CDR3 sequences, with around 11% appearing a single time and approximately 10% taken by the ten largest. This sample comprised PBMCs from blood, obtained on the day of vaccination. Every receptor here comes from a middle-aged man who received an inactivated influenza vaccine.

The chain carries TRBV3-1 and TRBJ1-1; 8 bases agree with TRBD1. The length of the CDR3 is 16 residues. Per the germline V gene, CDR1 is LGHDT and CDR2 is YNNKEL (reference sequence). Trimming removed 1 base from V and 0 bases from J; junction bases left unmatched: 4. In nucleotides, the CDR3 is TGTGCCAGCAGCCAAGCGCAGGGGGCATTGAACACTGAAGCTTTCTTT. Its protein is CASSQAQGALNTEAFF.

This clonotype has only a few counts. The chain combines TRBV4-2 with TRBJ2-5, with 7 bases aligning to TRBD1. The CDR3 has 15 amino acids. V trimming: 3 bases; J trimming: 3 bases; junction bases outside the gene matches: 7. CDR1 and CDR2 (germline): LGHNA, YNFKEQ. CDR3 sequence (DNA): TGTGCCAGCAGCCAGGGGACAGCAGTCGAAGAGACCCAGTACTTC. Amino acid sequence: CASSQGTAVEETQYF.

This clonotype was counted ten times or more. The rearrangement links TRBV27 to TRBJ1-2, with TRBD1 matching 7 bases. The CDR3 sequence is 13 residues long. J lost 8 bases, V lost 8 bases, and 11 bases had no gene match. CDR1 is MNHEY, CDR2 SMNVEV, per germline (reference sequence). DNA of the CDR3: TGTGCCAGCTCCACCGACAGGGAGGGCGGCTACACCTTC. Its translation: CASSTDREGGYTF.

This clonotype has only a few counts. This sequence joins TRBV11-2 and TRBJ2-5, with D perhaps being TRBD1 or TRBD2 (6 bases each). V dropped 1 base and J dropped 5 bases, with 11 bases sitting between them. Germline V gives CDR1 SGHAT, CDR2 FQNNGV. This CDR3 is built from 14 residues. CDR3 in DNA: TGTGCCAGCAGCTTAGGAGGGGGGCTGGAGACCCAGTACTTC. Its translation is CASSLGGGLETQYF.

This clonotype was counted many times. The chain joins TRBV20-1 to TRBJ2-7; 7 bases line up with TRBD2. The junction had 12 bases not matched to a gene; V was cut back by 6 bases and J by 1 base. Germline V lookup: CDR1 DFQATT, CDR2 SNEGSKA (reference sequence). This CDR3 spans 15 amino acids. CDR3 residues: CSASDGGGVSYEQYF. The CDR3 coding sequence is TGCAGTGCCTCAGACGGCGGGGGAGTGTCCTACGAGCAGTACTTC.